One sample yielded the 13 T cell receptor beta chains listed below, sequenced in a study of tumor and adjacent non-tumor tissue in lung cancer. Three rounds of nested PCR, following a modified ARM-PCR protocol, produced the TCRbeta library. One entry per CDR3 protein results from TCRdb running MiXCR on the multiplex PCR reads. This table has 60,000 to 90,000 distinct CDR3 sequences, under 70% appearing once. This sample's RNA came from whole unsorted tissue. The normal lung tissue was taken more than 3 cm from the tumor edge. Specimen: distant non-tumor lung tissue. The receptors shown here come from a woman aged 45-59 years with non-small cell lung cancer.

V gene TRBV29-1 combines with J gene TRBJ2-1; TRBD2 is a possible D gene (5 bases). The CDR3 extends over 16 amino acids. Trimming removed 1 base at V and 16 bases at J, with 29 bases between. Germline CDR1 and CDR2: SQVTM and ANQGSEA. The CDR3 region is CSVEGRSLASYNEYFF. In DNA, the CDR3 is TGCAGCGTTGAAGGAAGATCGCTAGCATCCTACAATGAGTACTTCTTC.

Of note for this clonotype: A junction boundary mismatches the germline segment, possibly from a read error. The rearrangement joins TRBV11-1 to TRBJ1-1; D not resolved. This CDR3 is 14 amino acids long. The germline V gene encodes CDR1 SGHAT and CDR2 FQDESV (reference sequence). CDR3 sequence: CASSLGLVNTEAVF. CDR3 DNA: TGTGCCAGCAGCCTTGGACTAGTGAACACTGAAGCTGTCTTT.

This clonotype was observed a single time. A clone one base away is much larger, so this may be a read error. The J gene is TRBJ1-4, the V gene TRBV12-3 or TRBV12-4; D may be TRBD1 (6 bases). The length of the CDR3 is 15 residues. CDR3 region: CASRKTGSPNKKLFF. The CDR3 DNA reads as TGTGCCAGCAGAAAAACAGGGTCACCTAATAAAAAACTGTTTTTT.

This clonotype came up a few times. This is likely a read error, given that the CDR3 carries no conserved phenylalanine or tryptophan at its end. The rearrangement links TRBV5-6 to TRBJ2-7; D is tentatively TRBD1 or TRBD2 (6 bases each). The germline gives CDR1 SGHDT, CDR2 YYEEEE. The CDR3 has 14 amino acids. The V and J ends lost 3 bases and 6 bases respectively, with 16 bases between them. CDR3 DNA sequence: TGTGCCAGCAGCTGGACAACCCGGGGGCCCGAGCAGTACTCC. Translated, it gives CASSWTTRGPEQYS.

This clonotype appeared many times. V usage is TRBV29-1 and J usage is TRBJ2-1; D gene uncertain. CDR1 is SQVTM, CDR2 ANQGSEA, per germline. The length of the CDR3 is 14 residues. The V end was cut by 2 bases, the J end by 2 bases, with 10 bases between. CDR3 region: CSVELRQTYNEQFF. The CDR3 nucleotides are TGCAGCGTTGAACTAAGACAAACCTACAATGAGCAGTTCTTC.

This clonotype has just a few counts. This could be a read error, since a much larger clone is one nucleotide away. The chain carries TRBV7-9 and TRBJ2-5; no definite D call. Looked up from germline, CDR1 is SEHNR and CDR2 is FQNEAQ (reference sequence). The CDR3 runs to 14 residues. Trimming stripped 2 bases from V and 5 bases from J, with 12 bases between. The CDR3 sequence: CASSLNTAGETQYF. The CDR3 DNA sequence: TGTGCCAGCAGCTTAAACACAGCCGGGGAGACCCAGTACTTC.

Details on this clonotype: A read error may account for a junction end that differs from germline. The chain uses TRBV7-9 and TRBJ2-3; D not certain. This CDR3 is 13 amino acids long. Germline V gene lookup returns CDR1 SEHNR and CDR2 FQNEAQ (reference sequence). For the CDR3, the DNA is TGTGCCAGCTGCTTAACCCACACAGATACGCAGTATTTT. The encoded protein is CASCLTHTDTQYF.

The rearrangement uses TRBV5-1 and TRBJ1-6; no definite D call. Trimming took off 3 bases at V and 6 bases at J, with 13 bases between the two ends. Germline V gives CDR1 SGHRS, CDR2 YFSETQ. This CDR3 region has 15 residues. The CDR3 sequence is CASSSGRGSNSPLHF. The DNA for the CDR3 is TGCGCCAGCAGCTCCGGACGGGGAAGTAATTCACCCCTCCACTTT.

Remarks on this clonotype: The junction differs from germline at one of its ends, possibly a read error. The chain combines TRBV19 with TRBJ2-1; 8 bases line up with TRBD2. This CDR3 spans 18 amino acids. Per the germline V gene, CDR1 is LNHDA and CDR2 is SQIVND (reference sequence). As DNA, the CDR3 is TGTGCCAGTAGTATAGGGGGGGGATACGGCGGGAGGTACAATGAGCAGTTATTC. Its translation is CASSIGGGYGGRYNEQLF.

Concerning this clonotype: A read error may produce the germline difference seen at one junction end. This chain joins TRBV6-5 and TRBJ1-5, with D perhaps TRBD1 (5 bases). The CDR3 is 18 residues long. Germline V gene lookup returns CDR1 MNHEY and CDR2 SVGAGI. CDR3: CASSSRVAGQNSNEPQHF. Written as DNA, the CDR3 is TGTGCCAGTAGCTCGCGGGTGGCAGGACAAAATAGCAATGAGCCCCAGCATTTT.

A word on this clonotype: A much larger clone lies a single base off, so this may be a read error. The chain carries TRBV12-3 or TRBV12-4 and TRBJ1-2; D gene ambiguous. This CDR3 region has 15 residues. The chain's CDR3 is CVSSSQAQLAYGYTF. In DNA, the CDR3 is TGTGTCAGCAGTTCCCAGGCGCAGCTGGCCTATGGCTACACCTTC.

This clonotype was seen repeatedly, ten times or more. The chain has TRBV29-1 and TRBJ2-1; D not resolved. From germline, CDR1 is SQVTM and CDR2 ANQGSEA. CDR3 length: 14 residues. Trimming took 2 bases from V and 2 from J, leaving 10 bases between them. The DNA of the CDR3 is TGCAGCGTTGAAATACAGACCACCTACAATGAGCAGTTCTTC. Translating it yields CSVEIQTTYNEQFF.

The CDR3 sequence: CSTQSGQGAQYTQYF. CDR3 in DNA: TGCAGTACTCAATCGGGACAGGGGGCGCAATATACGCAGTATTTT. J is TRBJ2-3 and V is TRBV20-1; 12 nucleotides match TRBD1. V lost 8 bases to trimming and J lost 7 bases; unmatched junction nucleotides: 13. Germline assignment: CDR1 DFQATT and CDR2 SNEGSKA (reference sequence). There are 15 residues in the CDR3.